Reported below is one T cell receptor beta chain. These data come from a study of blood T cell repertoires in COVID-19. Study overall: The origin of the acute and convalescent COVID-19 samples was the United States, Italy and Spain.

From germline, CDR1 is MGHRA and CDR2 YSYEKL. The V and J ends lost 4 bases and 2 bases respectively, with 9 bases between them. The CDR3 runs 14 residues. Here immunoSEQ multiplex PCR was the method, and the copy in TCRdb shows in-frame clones only, minus some. The sample records about 58,000 clones, 85% to 95% being singletons. Sequenced material: peripheral blood. This TCR derives from a man aged 50 to 59 with active COVID-19. The chain couples TRBV4-1 to TRBJ1-3; no definite D call. CDR3 loop: CASSPGIAGNTIYF. The CDR3 DNA sequence: TGCGCCAGCAGCCCGGGGATCGCTGGAAACACCATATATTTT.